One and the same sample provided the 4 T cell receptor beta chains below, sequenced in a study of blood T cell repertoires in COVID-19. Using immunoSEQ multiplex PCR, the repertoire was profiled, and TCRdb retains in-frame clones only, with some absent. There are some 300,000 clones in the sample; 90% occur only once, and under 1.1% lies in the top ten. The sequencing sample was made of peripheral blood. The receptors shown here come from a middle-aged woman with COVID-19, enrolled during active disease.

This clone turned up a few times. The genes are TRBV6-2 or TRBV6-3 and TRBJ1-5, with no clear D. Germline V gives CDR1 MNHEY, CDR2 SVGEGT. Trimming took 2 bases from V and 0 from J, leaving 23 bases between them. This CDR3 region has 20 residues. CDR3 residues: CASSYHRSRTVPYSNQPQHF. As DNA, the CDR3 is TGTGCCAGCAGTTACCATAGGAGCCGTACGGTCCCCTATAGCAATCAGCCCCAGCATTTT.

The chain recombines TRBV11-3 with TRBJ2-7; 8 nucleotides line up with TRBD1. This CDR3 has 13 amino acids. Unmatched junction bases numbered 4, after V lost 4 bases and J lost 5 bases. Germline CDR1 is SGHNT and CDR2 is YENEEA. The DNA for the CDR3 is TGTGCCAGCAGCTCAGGACAGGGCCACGAGCAGTACTTC. Its protein is CASSSGQGHEQYF.

The chain joins TRBV28 to TRBJ1-5, with D possibly TRBD1 on 6 matching bases. CDR3 length equals 16 residues. From germline, CDR1 is MDHEN and CDR2 SYDVKM. CDR3 residues: CLHRAPDGRGNQPQHF. DNA for the CDR3: TGTTTACATCGCGCTCCCGATGGAAGGGGGAATCAGCCCCAGCATTTT. Using reference TRBV28 and TRBJ1-5 for the parts outside the CDR3, the full variable domain is DVKVTQSSRYLVKRTGEKVFLECVQDMDHENMFWYRQDPGLGLRLIYFSYDVKMKEKGDIPEGYSVSREKKERFSLILESASTNQTSMYLCLHRAPDGRGNQPQHFGDGTRLSIL.

This chain links TRBV4-3 with TRBJ2-1, with D perhaps matching TRBD2 (5 bases). CDR3 length equals 16 residues. Germline CDR1 and CDR2: LGHNA and YSLEER. Between the trimmed V and J ends, which lost 0 bases and 4 bases, there was a span of 13 bases. The CDR3 DNA reads as TGCGCCAGCAGCCAAGATCGACGGACTCCATACAATGAGCAGTTCTTC. As protein: CASSQDRRTPYNEQFF.